This entry describes one T cell receptor beta chain. Here immunoSEQ multiplex PCR was the method, and the copy in TCRdb shows in-frame clones only, minus some. The sample includes more than 7,500 clones, around 79% of them seen just once. This sample stems from a study of T cell clones after liver transplantation. Germline V lookup: CDR1 SGHTA, CDR2 FQGTGA. The V and J ends lost 5 bases and 8 bases respectively, with 21 bases between them. The CDR3 consists of 16 residues. This clonotype was obtained from a human donor who received a liver transplant. The chain recombines TRBV7-3 with TRBJ2-2, with D maybe TRBD2 (5 bases). The specimen was CD8+ T cells from blood, collected before liver transplant. CDR3 nucleotides: TGTGCCAGCAGCCCGGCGCCCGGGGTAGAGTCAGGGGAGCTGTTTTTT. It codes for CASSPAPGVESGELFF.